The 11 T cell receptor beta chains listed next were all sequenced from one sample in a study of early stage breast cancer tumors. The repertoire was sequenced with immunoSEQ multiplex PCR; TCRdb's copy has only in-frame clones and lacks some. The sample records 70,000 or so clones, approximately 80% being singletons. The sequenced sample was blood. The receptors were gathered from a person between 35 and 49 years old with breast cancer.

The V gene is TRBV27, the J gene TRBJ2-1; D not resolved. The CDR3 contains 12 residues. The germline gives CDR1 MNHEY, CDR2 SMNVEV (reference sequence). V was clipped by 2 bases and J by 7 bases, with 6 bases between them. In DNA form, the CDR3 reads TGTGCCAGCAGTTTAGGAGAGAATGAGCAGTTCTTC. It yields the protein CASSLGENEQFF.

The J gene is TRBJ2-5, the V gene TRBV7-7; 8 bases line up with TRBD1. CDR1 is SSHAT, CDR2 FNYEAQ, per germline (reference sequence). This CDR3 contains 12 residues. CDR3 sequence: CASGDRGETQYF. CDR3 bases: TGTGCTAGCGGCGACAGGGGAGAGACCCAGTACTTC.

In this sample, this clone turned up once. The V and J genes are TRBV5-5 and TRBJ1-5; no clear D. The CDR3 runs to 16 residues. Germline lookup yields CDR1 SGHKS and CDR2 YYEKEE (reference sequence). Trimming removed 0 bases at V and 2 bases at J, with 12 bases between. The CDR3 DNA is TGTGCCAGCAGCTTGGGCGCTCGGGGTGGCAATCAGCCCCAGCATTTT. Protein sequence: CASSLGARGGNQPQHF.

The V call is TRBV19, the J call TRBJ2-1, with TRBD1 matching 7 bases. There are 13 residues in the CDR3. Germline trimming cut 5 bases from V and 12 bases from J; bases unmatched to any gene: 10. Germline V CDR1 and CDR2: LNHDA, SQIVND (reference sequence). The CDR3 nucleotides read TGTGCCAGTAGTTCCCGGGACAGAGTAGCGCAGTTCTTC. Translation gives CASSSRDRVAQFF. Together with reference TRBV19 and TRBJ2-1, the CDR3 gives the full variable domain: DGGITQSPKYLFRKEGQNVTLSCEQNLNHDAMYWYRQDPGQGLRLIYYSQIVNDFQKGDIAEGYSVSREKKESFPLTVTSAQKNPTAFYLCASSSRDRVAQFFGPGTRLTVL.

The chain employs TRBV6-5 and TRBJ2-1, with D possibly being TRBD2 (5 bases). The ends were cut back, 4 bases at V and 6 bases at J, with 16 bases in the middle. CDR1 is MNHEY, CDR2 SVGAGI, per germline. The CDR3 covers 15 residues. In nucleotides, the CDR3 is TGTGCCAGCAGTTCCCATGTTCTAGCCTCCAATGAGCAGTTCTTC. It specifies CASSSHVLASNEQFF.

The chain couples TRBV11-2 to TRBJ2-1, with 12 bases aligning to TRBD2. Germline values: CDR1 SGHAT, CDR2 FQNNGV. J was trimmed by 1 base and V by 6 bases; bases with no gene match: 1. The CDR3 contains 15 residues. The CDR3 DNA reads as TGTGCCAGCAGTCTAGCGGGGGGGTCCTACAATGAGCAGTTCTTC. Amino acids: CASSLAGGSYNEQFF.

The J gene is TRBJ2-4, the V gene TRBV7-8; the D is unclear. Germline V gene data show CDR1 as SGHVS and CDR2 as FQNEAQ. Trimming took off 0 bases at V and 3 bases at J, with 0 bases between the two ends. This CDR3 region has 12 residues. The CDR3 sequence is CASSLAKNIQYF. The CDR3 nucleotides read TGTGCCAGCAGCTTAGCCAAAAACATTCAGTACTTC.

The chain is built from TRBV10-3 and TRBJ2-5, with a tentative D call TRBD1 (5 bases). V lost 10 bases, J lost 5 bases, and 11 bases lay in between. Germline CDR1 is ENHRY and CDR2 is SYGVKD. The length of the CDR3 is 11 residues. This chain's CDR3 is CATSGMETQYF. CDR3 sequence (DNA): TGTGCCACCTCAGGGATGGAGACCCAGTACTTC.

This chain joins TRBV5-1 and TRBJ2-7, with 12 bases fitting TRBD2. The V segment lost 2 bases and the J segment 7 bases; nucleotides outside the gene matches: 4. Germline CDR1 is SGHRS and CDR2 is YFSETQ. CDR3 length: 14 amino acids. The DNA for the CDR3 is TGCGCCAGCAGCTTTCTAGCGGGAGGGGAAGAGCAGTACTTC. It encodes CASSFLAGGEEQYF.

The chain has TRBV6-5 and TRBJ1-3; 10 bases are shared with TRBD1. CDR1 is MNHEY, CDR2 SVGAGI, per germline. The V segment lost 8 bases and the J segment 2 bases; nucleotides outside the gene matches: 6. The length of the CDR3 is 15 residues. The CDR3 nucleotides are TGTGCCAGCGCACCCGGGACAGGGGCTGGAAACACCATATATTTT. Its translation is CASAPGTGAGNTIYF.

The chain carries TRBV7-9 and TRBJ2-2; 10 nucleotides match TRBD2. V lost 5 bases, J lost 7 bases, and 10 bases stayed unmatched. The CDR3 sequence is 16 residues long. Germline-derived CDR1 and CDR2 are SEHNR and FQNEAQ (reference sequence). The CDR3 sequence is CASSTSGRALIGELFF. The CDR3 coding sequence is TGTGCCAGCAGCACGAGCGGGAGGGCCCTCATCGGGGAGCTGTTTTTT. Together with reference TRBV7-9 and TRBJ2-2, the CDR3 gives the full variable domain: DTGVSQNPRHKITKRGQNVTFRCDPISEHNRLYWYRQTLGQGPEFLTYFQNEAQLEKSRLLSDRFSAERPKGSFSTLEIQRTEQGDSAMYLCASSTSGRALIGELFFGEGSRLTVL.